Each of the 18 T cell receptor beta chains below was sequenced from the same sample in a study of identical twins (dated by TCRdb to about 2016). The library was prepared using 5' RACE. The instrument was an Illumina HiSeq 2000. The raw public data were reprocessed by TCRdb itself: fastp quality trimming at Q25, MiXCR clonotype calling, in-frame beta chains only. Rows merge per CDR3 protein into single entries with the most common DNA and genes. The sample has a few hundred thousand distinct CDR3 sequences on record, around 8.8% of them singletons. The ten biggest clones cover roughly 2% of the sample. These same data were also listed under a study on yellow fever vaccine responses in identical twins.

Sample: memory (CD45RO+) T cells sorted from blood. The label giving this sample's cell subset or site can be read as: CD45RO+ enriched T cells. The receptors here all came from a woman under 30 in good health.

V and J are TRBV19 and TRBJ1-1; D remains unclear. Germline loops: CDR1 LNHDA, CDR2 SQIVND (reference sequence). The CDR3 is made up of 11 amino acids. With 6 bases removed from V and 11 bases from J, the gap between germline ends came to 13 bases. CDR3 coding DNA: TGTGCCAGTAGCATTGATTTTCTCGCTTTCTTT. This gives the protein CASSIDFLAFF.

This clonotype was recorded at least ten times. The chain is built from TRBV7-6 and TRBJ2-1; 13 nucleotides line up with TRBD2. CDR3 length: 19 residues. The ends lost 5 bases at V and 1 base at J; junction bases unmatched: 11. The germline gives CDR1 SGHVS, CDR2 FNYEAQ. In nucleotides, the CDR3 is TGTGCCAGCAGCCCGTTACTAGCGGGGGGGCTTCGGTCCTACAATGAGCAGTTCTTC. Protein sequence: CASSPLLAGGLRSYNEQFF.

This clonotype showed up many times. The J gene is TRBJ2-1, the V gene TRBV10-1; D ambiguous. Germline V CDR1 and CDR2: WNHNN, SYGVQD (reference sequence). The germline V and J ends were trimmed by 3 bases and 9 bases, with 21 bases remaining between them. The CDR3 length is 16 residues. In DNA form, the CDR3 reads TGCGCCAGCAGTGACCCCCCAGCAATTGGATTTAGTGAGCAGTTCTTC. It is translated as CASSDPPAIGFSEQFF.

This clonotype came up many times. V and J are TRBV7-9 and TRBJ2-5; 9 bases are shared with TRBD2. In germline, CDR1 is SEHNR, CDR2 FQNEAQ (reference sequence). The CDR3 loop spans 15 amino acids. V lost 3 bases, J lost 0 bases, and 2 bases stayed unmatched. CDR3 DNA: TGTGCCAGCAGCTTCGGGACTAGCAACCAAGAGACCCAGTACTTC. As protein: CASSFGTSNQETQYF.

This clonotype was counted at least ten times. The CDR3 DNA is TGTGCCAGCAGTTTTAGGTTGCGGGAGCCCCAGCATTTT. It yields the protein CASSFRLREPQHF. This chain connects TRBV28 to TRBJ1-5; D unresolved. Trimming left V 3 bases short and J 8 bases short, with 11 bases between. Germline CDR1 is MDHEN and CDR2 is SYDVKM. The CDR3 covers 13 residues.

The sample holds a few counts of this clonotype. The chain uses TRBV20-1 and TRBJ2-7; a possible D gene is TRBD2 (5 bases). The CDR3 loop spans 14 amino acids. Germline V gene lookup returns CDR1 DFQATT and CDR2 SNEGSKA (reference sequence). Trimming took 0 bases from V and 6 from J, leaving 15 bases between them. The CDR3 sequence: CSARDGLRVVEQYF. DNA of the CDR3: TGCAGTGCTAGAGATGGCCTGCGGGTGGTCGAGCAGTACTTC.

This rearrangement joins TRBV10-2 to TRBJ1-2, with D tentatively TRBD1 (6 bases). V was shortened by 8 bases and J by 0 bases, with 13 bases between the two germline ends. The germline CDR1 and CDR2 sequences are WSHSY and SAAADI. The CDR3 runs 14 residues. Here the CDR3 reads CASGRDKSNYGYTF. The CDR3 DNA reads TGCGCCAGCGGCCGGGACAAATCTAACTATGGCTACACCTTC.

The rearrangement joins TRBV7-7 to TRBJ2-2, with 10 bases matching TRBD2. CDR3 length: 16 residues. The germline CDR1 and CDR2 sequences are SSHAT and FNYEAQ (reference sequence). With 5 bases clipped from V and 0 bases from J, the junction kept 3 bases outside the gene matches. CDR3 region: CASSAGLAANTGELFF. Here the CDR3 DNA reads TGTGCCAGCAGCGCCGGACTAGCGGCGAACACCGGGGAGCTGTTTTTT.

This clonotype appeared many times. The V and J genes are TRBV13 and TRBJ1-1; D gene ambiguous. V dropped 5 bases and J dropped 3 bases, with 16 bases sitting between them. Germline values: CDR1 PRHDT, CDR2 FYEKMQ (reference sequence). The CDR3 loop spans 15 amino acids. The CDR3 nucleotides read TGTGCCAGCAGCCTAGCGACCGGAGTACACACTGAAGCTTTCTTT. This sequence encodes CASSLATGVHTEAFF.

This clonotype was recorded at least ten times. The chain couples TRBV7-2 to TRBJ1-5, with 8 nucleotides matching TRBD1. Germline V lookup: CDR1 SGHTA, CDR2 FQGNSA. This CDR3 contains 15 residues. V lost 3 bases and J lost 6; bases outside the gene matches: 7. DNA for the CDR3: TGTGCCAGCAGCTTTGTCACAGGGGGGGGTCAGCCCCAGCATTTT. This codes for CASSFVTGGGQPQHF. Variable domain in full (rest from reference TRBV7-2 and TRBJ1-5): GAGVSQSPSNKVTEKGKDVELRCDPISGHTALYWYRQSLGQGLEFLIYFQGNSAPDKSGLPSDRFSAERTGGSVSTLTIQRTQQEDSAVYLCASSFVTGGGQPQHFGDGTRLSIL.

The rearrangement links TRBV10-3 to TRBJ1-2, with a tentative D call TRBD1 (6 bases). The V gene lost 5 bases and the J gene lost 8 bases, with 9 bases spanning the gap. The length of the CDR3 is 11 residues. Germline lookup yields CDR1 ENHRY and CDR2 SYGVKD. The CDR3 spells CAISTGRGYTF. CDR3 nucleotide sequence: TGTGCCATCAGTACAGGGCGCGGCTACACCTTC.

The genes are TRBV7-3 and TRBJ2-1; no clear D gene. This CDR3 is 14 amino acids long. The germline V and J ends were trimmed by 0 bases and 5 bases, with 8 bases remaining between them. In germline, CDR1 is SGHTA, CDR2 FQGTGA. CDR3 DNA sequence: TGTGCCAGCAGCTTAACATCCAGTGACAATGAGCAGTTCTTC. Translation: CASSLTSSDNEQFF.

The chain recombines TRBV20-1 with TRBJ1-4, with a weak D call TRBD1 (6 bases). V lost 0 bases and J 8 bases, leaving 13 bases between the germline ends. There are 14 residues in the CDR3. Germline CDR1 reads DFQATT; CDR2 reads SNEGSKA (reference sequence). For the CDR3, the DNA is TGCAGTGCTAGAGATCAGAGGGGGGGAGAAAAACTGTTTTTT. Residues: CSARDQRGGEKLFF.

The chain couples TRBV5-6 to TRBJ1-6; possibly TRBD1 for D (6 bases). CDR1 SGHDT and CDR2 YYEEEE come from the germline V gene. This CDR3 has 15 residues. Trimming took off 4 bases at V and 5 bases at J, with 13 bases between the two ends. CDR3 loop: CASSPLDRDNSPLHF. The CDR3 DNA reads as TGTGCCAGCAGCCCCTTGGACAGAGATAATTCACCCCTCCACTTT. Supplemented by reference TRBV5-6 and TRBJ1-6, the full variable domain reads DAGVTQSPTHLIKTRGQQVTLRCSPKSGHDTVSWYQQALGQGPQFIFQYYEEEERQRGNFPDRFSGHQFPNYSSELNVNALLLGDSALYLCASSPLDRDNSPLHFGNGTRLTVT.

This clonotype was counted ten times or more. The chain combines TRBV7-9 with TRBJ2-1, with unresolved D. Trimming took off 5 bases at V and 8 bases at J, with 7 bases between the two ends. CDR1 is SEHNR and CDR2 is FQNEAQ in the germline V gene (reference sequence). This CDR3 is built from 11 residues. CDR3 amino acids: CASSPLYEQFF. The DNA for the CDR3 is TGTGCCAGCAGCCCCCTCTATGAGCAGTTCTTC.

The rearrangement links TRBV9 to TRBJ1-4; no definite D call. This CDR3 has 14 amino acids. Trimming cost V 2 bases and J 5 bases, with 10 bases left between them. Germline V gene sequence: CDR1 SGDLS, CDR2 YYNGEE. The CDR3 loop reads CASSVGGLNEKLFF. The CDR3, as DNA: TGTGCCAGCAGCGTCGGAGGGCTCAATGAAAAACTGTTTTTT. The whole variable domain, remainder taken from reference TRBV9 and TRBJ1-4, is DSGVTQTPKHLITATGQRVTLRCSPRSGDLSVYWYQQSLDQGLQFLIQYYNGEERAKGNILERFSAQQFPDLHSELNLSSLELGDSALYFCASSVGGLNEKLFFGSGTQLSVL.

A few counts support this clonotype. The chain is built from TRBV29-1 and TRBJ1-2; perhaps TRBD1 as D (6 bases). CDR1 is SQVTM and CDR2 is ANQGSEA in the germline V gene. V was pared by 3 bases and J by 5 bases, with 13 bases between. The CDR3 has 13 residues. The CDR3 sequence: CSVEGRGSYGYTF. The DNA for the CDR3 is TGCAGCGTTGAGGGCAGGGGTTCTTATGGCTACACCTTC.

The V call is TRBV2, the J call TRBJ2-1; 10 bases match TRBD1. With 8 bases clipped from V and 4 bases from J, the junction kept 5 bases outside the gene matches. The CDR3 has 14 amino acids. Per the germline V gene, CDR1 is SNHLY and CDR2 is FYNNEI. CDR3 sequence: CASPWGQGYNEQFF. The CDR3 bases are TGTGCCAGCCCCTGGGGACAGGGGTACAATGAGCAGTTCTTC.